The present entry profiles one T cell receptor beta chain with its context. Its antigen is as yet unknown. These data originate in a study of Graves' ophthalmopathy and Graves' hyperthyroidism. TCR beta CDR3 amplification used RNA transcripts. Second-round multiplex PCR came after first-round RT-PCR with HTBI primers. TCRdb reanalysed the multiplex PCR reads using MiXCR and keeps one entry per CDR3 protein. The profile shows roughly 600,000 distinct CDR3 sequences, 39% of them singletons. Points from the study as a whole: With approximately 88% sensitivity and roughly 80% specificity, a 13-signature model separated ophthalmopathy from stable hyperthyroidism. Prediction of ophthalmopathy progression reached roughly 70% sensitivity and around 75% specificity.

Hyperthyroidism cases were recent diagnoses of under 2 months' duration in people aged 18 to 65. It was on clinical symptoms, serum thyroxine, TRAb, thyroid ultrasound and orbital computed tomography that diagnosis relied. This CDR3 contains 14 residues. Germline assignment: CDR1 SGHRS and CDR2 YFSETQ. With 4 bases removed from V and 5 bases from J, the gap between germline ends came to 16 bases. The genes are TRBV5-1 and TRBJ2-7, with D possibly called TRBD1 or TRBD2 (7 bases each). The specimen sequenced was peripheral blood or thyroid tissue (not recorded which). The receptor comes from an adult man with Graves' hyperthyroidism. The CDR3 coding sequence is TGCGCCAGCAGCACTGACAGGGCGGGAGACGAGCAGTACTTC. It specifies CASSTDRAGDEQYF.